This TCR beta chain was sequenced in a study of blood T cell repertoires in COVID-19. Study details: Donors in the United States, Italy and Spain gave samples during acute or convalescent COVID-19.

Sequencing was performed with immunoSEQ multiplex PCR; in TCRdb, only in-frame clones are kept and a portion is missing. The table has some 130,000 clones, roughly 84% seen once. This CDR3 has 12 residues. V lost 5 bases and J lost 7, with 8 bases in between. Germline CDR1 and CDR2: SGHTA and FQGTGA. The TCR originated in a man aged 55-75 years with acute or convalescent COVID-19. J is TRBJ2-2 and V is TRBV7-3, with D possibly matching TRBD1 (5 bases). Sequenced material: peripheral blood. The CDR3 is CASSPQGGELFF. As DNA, the CDR3 is TGTGCCAGCAGCCCCCAGGGCGGGGAGCTGTTTTTT.